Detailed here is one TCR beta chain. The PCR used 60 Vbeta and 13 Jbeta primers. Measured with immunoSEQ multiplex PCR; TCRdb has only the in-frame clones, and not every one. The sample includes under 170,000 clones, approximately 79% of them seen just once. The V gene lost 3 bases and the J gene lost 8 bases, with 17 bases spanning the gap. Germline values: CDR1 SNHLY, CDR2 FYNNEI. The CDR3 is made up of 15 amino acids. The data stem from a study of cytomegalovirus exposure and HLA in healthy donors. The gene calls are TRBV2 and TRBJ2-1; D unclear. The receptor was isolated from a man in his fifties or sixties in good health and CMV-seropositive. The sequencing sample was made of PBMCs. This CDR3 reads CASSEFLATADEQFF. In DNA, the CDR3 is TGTGCCAGCAGTGAGTTTCTTGCCACGGCGGATGAGCAGTTCTTC.